A single sample gave rise to the 19 T cell receptor beta chains below, sequenced in a study of CD8+ T cells in alopecia areata. cDNA prepared by RNA extraction and subsequent reverse transcription served as the template for sequencing. TCRdb keeps only in-frame clones here, not all; method: immunoSEQ multiplex PCR. The repertoire consists of about 170,000 clones, with 50% to 75% occurring once and the leading ten covering roughly 16%. The treatment here: oral pan-JAK inhibitor, 5-10 mg twice daily. Sequencing was performed on CD4+ T cells sorted from blood, taken between weeks 55 and 70, from a patient treated with tofacitinib. The receptor source for this set is a human donor with alopecia areata.

The CDR3 coding sequence is TGTGCCAGGACGGTAGCGGACCAAGAGACCCAGTACTTC. As protein: CARTVADQETQYF. The rearrangement uses TRBV6-7 and TRBJ2-5; TRBD2 is a possible D gene (6 bases). TRBV6-7 has ORF status, its function being uncertain. Between the trimmed V and J ends, which lost 9 bases and 0 bases, there was a span of 11 bases. The CDR3 spans 13 residues.

In DNA form, the CDR3 reads TGCGCCAGCCAACGGGGACAGACGAACACCGGGGAGCTGTTTTTT. Its protein product is CASQRGQTNTGELFF. This sequence joins TRBV5-1 and TRBJ2-2; 7 bases align to TRBD1. CDR3 size: 15 residues. V trimming: 7 bases; J trimming: 0 bases; junction bases outside the gene matches: 6. Germline CDR1 reads SGHRS; CDR2 reads YFSETQ.

J is TRBJ2-1 and V is TRBV6-1; D might be TRBD2 (6 bases). The CDR3 length is 12 residues. From germline, CDR1 is MNHNS and CDR2 SASEGT. With 8 bases removed from V and 6 bases from J, the gap between germline ends came to 11 bases. This CDR3 reads CASFFGGNEQFF. DNA for the CDR3: TGTGCCAGCTTTTTCGGGGGCAATGAGCAGTTCTTC.

The CDR3 sequence: CASRAEETQYF. In DNA form, the CDR3 reads TGCGCCAGCAGGGCTGAGGAGACCCAGTACTTC. This chain connects TRBV5-1 to TRBJ2-5, with no clear D. The CDR3 is 11 residues long. Germline assignment: CDR1 SGHRS and CDR2 YFSETQ. V lost 5 bases, J lost 5 bases, and 7 bases lay in between.

This clone turned up a few times. The chain carries TRBV27 and TRBJ2-1, with 13 bases lining up with TRBD2. The CDR3 sequence is 15 residues long. From germline, CDR1 is MNHEY and CDR2 SMNVEV (reference sequence). V lost 4 bases, J lost 8 bases, and 5 bases stayed unmatched. In DNA form, the CDR3 reads TGTGCCAGCAGTTCGGGGACTAGCGGGGCCTATGAGCAGTTCTTC. This translates into CASSSGTSGAYEQFF.

The gene calls are TRBV5-1 and TRBJ1-2, with D possibly TRBD1 on 6 matching bases. The germline V gene encodes CDR1 SGHRS and CDR2 YFSETQ. The V end was cut by 7 bases, the J end by 6 bases, with 13 bases between. The CDR3 is made up of 12 amino acids. The CDR3 spells CASQTSGDGYTF. Written as DNA, the CDR3 is TGCGCCAGCCAAACTTCAGGGGATGGCTACACCTTC.

The rearrangement uses TRBV29-1 and TRBJ2-7, with 8 positions matching TRBD1. After removal of 2 bases from V and 1 base from J, the junction contained 16 bases not matched to a gene. There are 18 residues in the CDR3. Germline CDR1 SQVTM, CDR2 ANQGSEA. CDR3 coding DNA: TGCAGCGTTGAAAATGCGGCAGGGGGCACTTCGGTTTCCTACGAGCAGTACTTC. Amino acids: CSVENAAGGTSVSYEQYF.

CDR3 residues: CSVGRDSYEQYF. CDR3 DNA sequence: TGCAGCGTTGGGAGGGACAGCTACGAGCAGTACTTC. The chain is built from TRBV29-1 and TRBJ2-7, with D perhaps TRBD1 (7 bases). Trimming removed 4 bases at V and 3 bases at J, with 10 bases between. CDR3 length: 12 residues. The germline gives CDR1 SQVTM, CDR2 ANQGSEA.

This clone was recorded a few times. The rearrangement links TRBV5-1 to TRBJ1-1, with TRBD1 as a possible D gene (5 bases). Germline CDR1 and CDR2: SGHRS and YFSETQ. This CDR3 contains 12 residues. Trimming took 4 bases from V and 4 from J, leaving 8 bases between them. The CDR3 DNA reads TGCGCCAGCAGCGACAGTTTCACTGAAGCTTTCTTT. Its protein is CASSDSFTEAFF.

Only a few counts were recorded for this clone. The V gene is TRBV25-1, the J gene TRBJ1-1; tentatively, D is TRBD1 (5 bases). Germline V gives CDR1 MGHDK, CDR2 SYGVNS. The V gene lost 6 bases and the J gene lost 10 bases, with 12 bases spanning the gap. The CDR3 has 11 amino acids. Written as DNA, the CDR3 is TGTGCCAGCAGGGCGGGGCAAGGAGCTTTCTTT. It translates to CASRAGQGAFF.

V is TRBV6-6 and J is TRBJ2-5; 7 nucleotides match TRBD1. J gave up 2 bases and V 2 bases, and 2 bases lay outside the gene matches. The germline V gene encodes CDR1 MNHNY and CDR2 SVGAGI (reference sequence). The CDR3 length is 14 residues. CDR3 bases: TGTGCCAGCAGTTACAGCAGGGGGCAAGAGACCCAGTACTTC. Its protein is CASSYSRGQETQYF.

This clone was observed a few times. The CDR3 bases are TGTGCCAGTAGTATACCGGGGGGGCCCTACAATGAGCAGTTCTTC. Encoded protein: CASSIPGGPYNEQFF. J is TRBJ2-1 and V is TRBV19; 8 bases are a match to TRBD2. The V gene's germline CDR1 is LNHDA and CDR2 SQIVND (reference sequence). V trimming: 2 bases; J trimming: 2 bases; junction bases outside the gene matches: 2. There are 15 residues in the CDR3.

J is TRBJ1-2 and V is TRBV10-2; D is possibly TRBD1 (5 bases). V lost 3 bases and J lost 8, with 10 bases in between. Germline lookup yields CDR1 WSHSY and CDR2 SAAADI. The CDR3 sequence is 12 residues long. In DNA form, the CDR3 reads TGCGCCAGCAGTGACAGGGCTGGGGGCTACACCTTC. It is translated as CASSDRAGGYTF.

V is TRBV4-3 and J is TRBJ1-6; D possibly corresponds to TRBD1 (6 bases). Between the trimmed V and J ends, which lost 4 bases and 8 bases, there was a span of 12 bases. The V gene's germline CDR1 is LGHNA and CDR2 YSLEER. The CDR3 covers 14 residues. CDR3 loop: CASSLDRFDSPLHF. CDR3 sequence (DNA): TGCGCCAGCAGCCTCGACAGGTTCGATTCACCCCTCCACTTT.

The V gene is TRBV5-1, the J gene TRBJ2-1, with 7 bases that match TRBD2. From germline, CDR1 is SGHRS and CDR2 YFSETQ. The V segment lost 3 bases and the J segment 6 bases; nucleotides outside the gene matches: 9. The CDR3 is 15 residues long. CDR3: CASSSGLVSGNEQFF. The CDR3 region has the DNA TGCGCCAGCAGCTCCGGACTAGTCTCAGGCAATGAGCAGTTCTTC.

V gene TRBV10-3 combines with J gene TRBJ2-7, with 10 bases aligning to TRBD1. Germline values: CDR1 ENHRY, CDR2 SYGVKD. Trimming cost V 9 bases and J 4 bases; bases outside gene matches: 6. The CDR3 has 13 residues. CDR3 residues: CAIRRDRGYEQYF. As DNA, the CDR3 is TGTGCCATTCGAAGGGACAGGGGTTACGAGCAGTACTTC.

This chain joins TRBV18 and TRBJ1-1, with 7 bases matching TRBD1. Germline V gene data show CDR1 as KGHSH and CDR2 as LQKENI. The CDR3 contains 14 residues. V gave up 3 bases and J gave up 3 bases; unmatched junction bases: 4. In DNA, the CDR3 is TGTGCCAGCTCACCGAACAGGGGATACACTGAAGCTTTCTTT. Amino acid sequence: CASSPNRGYTEAFF.

This clone was seen a few times. This rearrangement joins TRBV4-1 to TRBJ2-7, with 7 bases identical to TRBD2. Germline V gene sequence: CDR1 MGHRA, CDR2 YSYEKL. The CDR3 covers 14 residues. Unmatched junction bases numbered 0, after V lost 1 base and J lost 0 bases. This CDR3 reads CASSQAGGSYEQYF. The CDR3 bases are TGCGCCAGCAGCCAAGCGGGAGGCTCCTACGAGCAGTACTTC.

The chain combines TRBV25-1 with TRBJ1-2; TRBD1 matches at 8 bases. J gave up 3 bases and V 3 bases, and 15 bases lay outside the gene matches. Germline CDR1 MGHDK, CDR2 SYGVNS. CDR3 length: 18 amino acids. In nucleotides, the CDR3 is TGTGCCAGCAGTGATCCCACTAGACAGGGGCTGAGTGACTATGGCTACACCTTC. It specifies CASSDPTRQGLSDYGYTF.